Shown below are 30 T cell receptor beta chains from a single sample sequenced in a study of control samples from healthy donors and cancer patients. Assay used: immunoSEQ multiplex PCR; TCRdb lists only in-frame clones, some missing. The table has approximately 190,000 clones, approximately 91% seen once. Material: blood. These receptors all stem from a man aged 30 to 45 in good health.

This clone appeared once. This sequence joins TRBV9 and TRBJ2-2; D perhaps matches TRBD2 (7 bases). This CDR3 contains 15 residues. The germline gives CDR1 SGDLS, CDR2 YYNGEE. Between the trimmed V and J ends, which lost 4 bases and 6 bases, there was a span of 16 bases. The CDR3 region has the DNA TGTGCCAGCAGCCAAAGACAGGCGGGGGCCGGGGAGCTGTTTTTT. This encodes CASSQRQAGAGELFF.

This chain uses TRBV6-2 or TRBV6-3 with TRBJ1-3; 7 positions agree with TRBD1. J gave up 0 bases and V 3 bases, and 2 bases lay outside the gene matches. The CDR3 length is 15 residues. Germline V gene sequence: CDR1 MNHEY, CDR2 SVGEGT. DNA for the CDR3: TGTGCCAGCAGTTATGGGACAGACTCTGGAAACACCATATATTTT. Residues: CASSYGTDSGNTIYF.

V gene TRBV29-1 combines with J gene TRBJ1-2, with a possible D match to TRBD1 (6 bases). CDR1 SQVTM and CDR2 ANQGSEA come from the germline V gene. V dropped 6 bases and J dropped 3 bases, with 17 bases sitting between them. The CDR3 runs to 14 residues. The CDR3 DNA is TGCAGCGTACTTCCGACAGGCGAGGACTATGGCTACACCTTC. Translated: CSVLPTGEDYGYTF.

The V call is TRBV6-6, the J call TRBJ1-1; maybe TRBD1 (5 bases). CDR1 MNHNY and CDR2 SVGAGI come from the germline V gene (reference sequence). The CDR3 covers 14 residues. The germline V and J ends were trimmed by 7 bases and 0 bases, with 12 bases remaining between them. The chain's CDR3 is CASNPGPVNTEAFF. The CDR3 bases are TGTGCCAGCAACCCGGGACCTGTGAACACTGAAGCTTTCTTT.

This chain uses TRBV7-2 with TRBJ2-1; 7 bases line up with TRBD2. V shed 1 base and J 7 bases; nucleotides not matched to a gene: 1. The CDR3 runs to 13 residues. CDR1 is SGHTA and CDR2 is FQGNSA in the germline V gene. CDR3 sequence (DNA): TGTGCCAGCAGCTTAGTGGGGGGGAATGAGCAGTTCTTC. Protein sequence: CASSLVGGNEQFF.

The chain employs TRBV27 and TRBJ2-5; tentatively, D is TRBD1 (6 bases). CDR1 is MNHEY and CDR2 is SMNVEV in the germline V gene (reference sequence). The CDR3 covers 17 residues. Between the trimmed V and J ends, which lost 6 bases and 0 bases, there was a span of 20 bases. The CDR3 loop is CASSRKPGHRNQETQYF. The CDR3 nucleotides are TGTGCCAGCAGCCGCAAGCCGGGACACAGGAACCAAGAGACCCAGTACTTC.

CDR3 protein: CASSYLQYSNQPQHF. Written as DNA, the CDR3 is TGTGCCAGCAGTTACCTACAGTATAGCAATCAGCCCCAGCATTTT. The chain recombines TRBV6-2 or TRBV6-3 with TRBJ1-5; D gene unclear. Trimming pared 2 bases from V and 0 bases from J, leaving 8 bases between. Germline CDR1 and CDR2: MNHEY and SVGEGT. The CDR3 sequence is 15 residues long.

The rearrangement uses TRBV6-5 and TRBJ1-5, with D unclear. Germline CDR1 and CDR2: MNHEY and SVGAGI. CDR3 size: 12 residues. Trimming removed 7 bases at V and 7 bases at J, with 11 bases between. The CDR3 region is CASTSVGQPQHF. The CDR3, as DNA: TGTGCCAGCACCTCCGTGGGACAGCCCCAGCATTTT.

This chain links TRBV18 with TRBJ2-1; 9 bases are shared with TRBD1. Trimming took 1 base from V and 4 from J; bases not matched to a gene: 2. The germline gives CDR1 KGHSH, CDR2 LQKENI. The length of the CDR3 is 15 residues. CDR3 DNA sequence: TGTGCCAGCTCACCACGGACAGGGGCGTACAATGAGCAGTTCTTC. Protein product: CASSPRTGAYNEQFF.

The J gene is TRBJ1-6, the V gene TRBV30, with D possibly TRBD1 on 5 matching bases. The CDR3 runs to 12 residues. Germline values: CDR1 GTSNPN, CDR2 SVGIG (reference sequence). V was shortened by 5 bases and J by 8 bases, with 10 bases between the two germline ends. CDR3 coding DNA: TGTGCCTGGGGGGCCAGTTATTCACCCCTCCACTTT. Translating gives CAWGASYSPLHF.

The chain combines TRBV5-8 with TRBJ1-3; no reliable D call. Trimming pared 6 bases from V and 0 bases from J, leaving 7 bases between. Per germline, CDR1 SGHTS and CDR2 YDEGEE. There are 13 residues in the CDR3. CDR3 nucleotide sequence: TGTGCCAGCAAAATTGTCTCTGGAAACACCATATATTTT. Translated: CASKIVSGNTIYF.

This clone was seen only a few times. The chain combines TRBV7-6 with TRBJ1-6, with 8 nucleotides matching TRBD1. Germline V lookup: CDR1 SGHVS, CDR2 FNYEAQ. CDR3 size: 15 residues. V was clipped by 5 bases and J by 6 bases; unmatched bases: 6. The CDR3 loop is CASSPDRGSNSPLHF. CDR3 DNA: TGTGCCAGCAGCCCCGACAGGGGCTCTAATTCACCCCTCCACTTT.

The V call is TRBV24-1, the J call TRBJ2-1; D not resolved. The CDR3 sequence is 12 residues long. With 8 bases removed from V and 3 bases from J, the gap between germline ends came to 7 bases. Germline CDR1 KGHDR, CDR2 SFDVKD. For the CDR3, the DNA is TGTGCCACCACTGCTTACTACAATGAGCAGTTCTTC. Residues: CATTAYYNEQFF.

The chain is built from TRBV18 and TRBJ2-2; unclear D gene. V lost 5 bases and J 2 bases, leaving 6 bases between the germline ends. This CDR3 spans 13 amino acids. Germline CDR1 is KGHSH and CDR2 is LQKENI. The CDR3 DNA reads as TGTGCCAGCTCATCAGATAACACCGGGGAGCTGTTTTTT. The encoded protein is CASSSDNTGELFF.

The gene calls are TRBV7-9 and TRBJ2-3, with a possible D match to TRBD1 (5 bases). The germline gives CDR1 SEHNR, CDR2 FQNEAQ (reference sequence). V was shortened by 6 bases and J by 0 bases, with 16 bases between the two germline ends. There are 16 residues in the CDR3. For the CDR3, the DNA is TGTGCCAGCAGTCAGCCCCGACAGACTAGCACAGATACGCAGTATTTT. It yields the protein CASSQPRQTSTDTQYF.

The rearrangement links TRBV7-8 to TRBJ1-5; D not certain. CDR3 length: 14 amino acids. CDR1 is SGHVS, CDR2 FQNEAQ, per germline. V shed 5 bases and J shed 5 bases, with 13 bases lying between them. CDR3 sequence reads: CASSPNTGDQPQHF. The CDR3 DNA sequence: TGTGCCAGCAGCCCAAATACCGGGGATCAGCCCCAGCATTTT.

The chain links TRBV30 to TRBJ1-5; TRBD1 is a possible D gene (5 bases). The germline V and J ends were trimmed by 0 bases and 3 bases, with 9 bases remaining between them. Looked up from germline, CDR1 is GTSNPN and CDR2 is SVGIG (reference sequence). CDR3 length: 14 amino acids. DNA for the CDR3: TGTGCCTGGAGTGTCGGGGGGGTCAATCAGCCCCAGCATTTT. As protein: CAWSVGGVNQPQHF.

The gene calls are TRBV5-1 and TRBJ2-7, with TRBD1 matching over 8 bases. This CDR3 comprises 12 residues. Germline-derived CDR1 and CDR2 are SGHRS and YFSETQ. V shed 3 bases, J shed 5 bases, and the junction held 1 base outside the gene matches. The CDR3 here is CASSWTGNEQYF. CDR3 sequence (DNA): TGCGCCAGCAGCTGGACAGGGAACGAGCAGTACTTC.

The gene calls are TRBV5-6 and TRBJ2-7, with D possibly TRBD1 on 7 matching bases. The CDR3 length is 15 residues. V was cut by 4 bases and J by 3 bases, with 17 bases left in between. Germline CDR1 reads SGHDT; CDR2 reads YYEEEE. In DNA, the CDR3 is TGTGCCAGCAGCCACGGAGGAGGGGGCGGCTACGAGCAGTACTTC. This gives the protein CASSHGGGGGYEQYF.

CDR3 nucleotide sequence: TGTGCCAGCAGTTTAGAGTTATTGGGGCCCCTCCACTTT. Translated, it gives CASSLELLGPLHF. This rearrangement joins TRBV12-3 or TRBV12-4 to TRBJ1-6; D is uncertain. CDR3 length: 13 residues. The V and J ends lost 1 base and 13 bases respectively, with 11 bases between them.

This clone was counted a few times. The chain employs TRBV6-1 and TRBJ2-7; TRBD2 matches 12 bases. Looked up from germline, CDR1 is MNHNS and CDR2 is SASEGT. Trimming took 4 bases from V and 2 from J; bases not matched to a gene: 6. The CDR3 sequence is 16 residues long. Here the CDR3 reads CASSVNLAGGTYEQYF. CDR3 nucleotide sequence: TGTGCCAGCAGTGTTAACCTAGCGGGGGGGACCTACGAGCAGTACTTC.

The chain joins TRBV2 to TRBJ1-1, with D possibly matching TRBD1 (6 bases). Germline V lookup: CDR1 SNHLY, CDR2 FYNNEI. Trimming removed 6 bases at V and 0 bases at J, with 14 bases between. The length of the CDR3 is 15 residues. DNA for the CDR3: TGTGCCAGCAGCCCCCGGGACAAAATGAACACTGAAGCTTTCTTT. Translated: CASSPRDKMNTEAFF.

The J gene is TRBJ2-1, the V gene TRBV15, with D unresolved. Per the germline V gene, CDR1 is LNHNV and CDR2 is YYDKDF (reference sequence). V was cut by 3 bases and J by 7 bases, with 10 bases left in between. The CDR3 has 13 residues. The CDR3 DNA sequence: TGTGCCACCAGCAGCGATCGAGGAAATGAGCAGTTCTTC. Translation gives CATSSDRGNEQFF.

This clone was counted between two and nine times. The chain joins TRBV5-1 to TRBJ2-1; D unclear. Trimming cost V 1 base and J 6 bases, with 8 bases left between them. The CDR3 covers 13 residues. Germline V CDR1 and CDR2: SGHRS, YFSETQ. CDR3 bases: TGCGCCAGCAGCTTGACTCGGGTCAATGAGCAGTTCTTC. It translates to CASSLTRVNEQFF.

The V call is TRBV6-6, the J call TRBJ2-7, with 8 bases fitting TRBD2. The CDR3 is made up of 15 amino acids. V lost 2 bases, J lost 3 bases, and 6 bases stayed unmatched. In germline, CDR1 is MNHNY, CDR2 SVGAGI (reference sequence). CDR3 nucleotides: TGTGCCAGCAGTTACGGAATAGCGGGGAACTACGAGCAGTACTTC. It specifies CASSYGIAGNYEQYF.

The chain combines TRBV30 with TRBJ1-3; 7 positions agree with TRBD1. Germline CDR1 and CDR2: GTSNPN and SVGIG (reference sequence). This CDR3 spans 15 amino acids. The V segment lost 2 bases and the J segment 4 bases; nucleotides outside the gene matches: 8. CDR3 coding DNA: TGTGCCTGGAGTCCCCAACAGGGGCCAGGAAACACCATATATTTT. Amino acids: CAWSPQQGPGNTIYF.

V and J are TRBV24-1 and TRBJ1-2, with unresolved D. In germline, CDR1 is KGHDR, CDR2 SFDVKD. V was pared by 2 bases and J by 8 bases, with 8 bases between. The CDR3 totals 12 residues. The CDR3 spells CATSDWVEGYTF. DNA for the CDR3: TGTGCCACCAGTGATTGGGTTGAGGGCTACACCTTC.

The chain recombines TRBV29-1 with TRBJ1-1, with D maybe TRBD1 (6 bases). V lost 3 bases and J lost 8, with 10 bases in between. This CDR3 contains 11 residues. From germline, CDR1 is SQVTM and CDR2 ANQGSEA. The CDR3 is CSVDPQGEAFF. In DNA form, the CDR3 reads TGCAGCGTTGACCCCCAGGGGGAAGCTTTCTTT. The whole variable domain, remainder taken from reference TRBV29-1 and TRBJ1-1, is SAVISQKPSRDICQRGTSLTIQCQVDSQVTMMFWYRQQPGQSLTLIATANQGSEATYESGFVIDKFPISRPNLTFSTLTVSNMSPEDSSIYLCSVDPQGEAFFGQGTRLTVV.

In DNA form, the CDR3 reads TGCGCCAGCAGCTTGATAGGGGGGGTCACAGATACGCAGTATTTT. As protein: CASSLIGGVTDTQYF. The genes are TRBV5-1 and TRBJ2-3; perhaps TRBD2 as D (7 bases). This CDR3 is 15 amino acids long. V shed 1 base and J shed 2 bases, with 11 bases lying between them. The germline V gene encodes CDR1 SGHRS and CDR2 YFSETQ.

CDR3 amino acids: CATSRDVGGHYGYTF. The CDR3 region has the DNA TGTGCCACCAGCAGAGATGTAGGCGGCCACTATGGCTACACCTTC. The chain couples TRBV15 to TRBJ1-2; D unresolved. The CDR3 length is 15 residues. CDR1 LNHNV and CDR2 YYDKDF come from the germline V gene (reference sequence). V was cut by 0 bases and J by 3 bases, with 11 bases left in between.